This entry lists 9 T cell receptor beta chains sequenced from one sample in a study of control samples from healthy donors and cancer patients. Clones were read by immunoSEQ multiplex PCR, and TCRdb kept only the in-frame ones, dropping some. The table includes nearly 35,000 clones, approximately 94% detected once. The sequencing sample was made of PBMCs. These receptors all stem from a man between 40 and 49 years old with colorectal cancer.

The chain has TRBV5-1 and TRBJ1-4; D perhaps matches TRBD1 (6 bases). Trimming removed 3 bases at V and 7 bases at J, with 16 bases between. Germline-derived CDR1 and CDR2 are SGHRS and YFSETQ. The CDR3 contains 15 residues. The CDR3 region has the DNA TGCGCCAGCAGCTCCGTCAGGGGTGGCGGTGAAAAACTGTTTTTT. Translating it yields CASSSVRGGGEKLFF.

CDR3 amino acids: CASSYGGVFSTDTQYF. CDR3 coding DNA: TGTGCCAGCAGCTACGGGGGGGTCTTTAGCACAGATACGCAGTATTTT. V usage is TRBV5-6 and J usage is TRBJ2-3; TRBD2 agrees at 8 bases. Germline V gene data show CDR1 as SGHDT and CDR2 as YYEEEE. The V and J ends lost 3 bases and 0 bases, in that order; junction bases with no gene match: 6. This CDR3 region has 16 residues.

The chain couples TRBV7-3 to TRBJ2-7, with D tentatively TRBD2 (7 bases). From germline, CDR1 is SGHTA and CDR2 FQGTGA. This CDR3 has 15 amino acids. Between the trimmed V and J ends, which lost 0 bases and 5 bases, there was a span of 14 bases. CDR3 nucleotides: TGTGCCAGCAGCTTAACGGGGGGGCCATGGCACGAGCAGTACTTC. As protein: CASSLTGGPWHEQYF.

The chain employs TRBV5-8 and TRBJ1-2; D is undetermined. V lost 1 base to trimming and J lost 8 bases, with 12 bases between them. The CDR3 consists of 13 residues. Germline V gene sequence: CDR1 SGHTS, CDR2 YDEGEE. CDR3 residues: CASSLPGLGGYTF. The CDR3 bases are TGTGCCAGCAGCTTGCCCGGGTTGGGAGGCTACACCTTC.

CDR3 protein: CASRPNTNTGELFF. In DNA form, the CDR3 reads TGCGCCAGCAGGCCTAATACGAACACCGGGGAGCTGTTTTTT. This rearrangement joins TRBV5-1 to TRBJ2-2; no clear D gene. CDR3 length equals 14 residues. With 5 bases removed from V and 0 bases from J, the gap between germline ends came to 8 bases. The germline V gene encodes CDR1 SGHRS and CDR2 YFSETQ.

This sequence joins TRBV5-1 and TRBJ1-1, with 7 positions matching TRBD1. This CDR3 region has 15 residues. With 0 bases clipped from V and 3 bases from J, the junction kept 5 bases outside the gene matches. Per germline, CDR1 SGHRS and CDR2 YFSETQ. CDR3 amino acids: CASSLGQGWDTEAFF. The CDR3 DNA sequence: TGCGCCAGCAGCTTGGGACAGGGTTGGGACACTGAAGCTTTCTTT.

The rearrangement uses TRBV29-1 and TRBJ2-5; TRBD1 is a possible D gene (6 bases). V was trimmed by 4 bases and J by 2 bases, leaving 14 bases between them. CDR1 SQVTM and CDR2 ANQGSEA come from the germline V gene. This CDR3 region has 14 residues. CDR3 nucleotide sequence: TGCAGCGTTGGGTCCGGGACAATACAAGAGACCCAGTACTTC. It encodes CSVGSGTIQETQYF.

This clone was observed once. This chain connects TRBV30 to TRBJ1-5; D gene unclear. CDR3 size: 13 residues. The germline CDR1 and CDR2 sequences are GTSNPN and SVGIG (reference sequence). The V and J ends lost 0 bases and 6 bases respectively, with 9 bases between them. CDR3 nucleotide sequence: TGTGCCTGGAGTGTAAATGGGATTCAGCCCCAGCATTTT. It codes for CAWSVNGIQPQHF. The full variable domain, its missing parts supplied by reference TRBV30 and TRBJ1-5, is SQTIHQWPATLVQPVGSPLSLECTVEGTSNPNLYWYRQAAGRGLQLLFYSVGIGQISSEVPQNLSASRPQDRQFILSSKKLLLSDSGFYLCAWSVNGIQPQHFGDGTRLSIL.

This clone has a handful of counts. V is TRBV19 and J is TRBJ1-6, with D possibly matching TRBD1 (6 bases). The CDR3 contains 15 residues. Germline-derived CDR1 and CDR2 are LNHDA and SQIVND (reference sequence). V was trimmed by 2 bases and J by 9 bases, leaving 14 bases between them. CDR3 residues: CASSISQGHSSPLHF. As DNA, the CDR3 is TGTGCCAGTAGTATATCCCAGGGACATAGTTCACCCCTCCACTTT. Full variable domain (remainder filled in from reference TRBV19 and TRBJ1-6): DGGITQSPKYLFRKEGQNVTLSCEQNLNHDAMYWYRQDPGQGLRLIYYSQIVNDFQKGDIAEGYSVSREKKESFPLTVTSAQKNPTAFYLCASSISQGHSSPLHFGNGTRLTVT.